This T cell receptor (beta chain) was identified in a study of cytomegalovirus exposure and HLA in healthy donors. PCR amplification relied on 60 Vbeta primers (plus 13 Jbeta primers). Libraries were prepared by immunoSEQ multiplex PCR; TCRdb keeps only in-frame clonotypes and omits some of them. This table has approximately 190,000 clones, about 80% appearing once. Germline CDR1 and CDR2: GTSNPN and SVGIG (reference sequence). The CDR3 sequence is 11 residues long. Trimming cost V 3 bases and J 4 bases, with 7 bases left between them. Sequencing was performed on PBMCs. The receptor was isolated from a woman in her 50s in good health and CMV-seropositive. The chain uses TRBV30 and TRBJ2-7, with D unclear. The CDR3 here is CAWRGAYEQYF. In DNA form, the CDR3 reads TGTGCCTGGAGAGGAGCTTACGAGCAGTACTTC. Filled out from reference TRBV30 and TRBJ2-7, the complete variable domain reads SQTIHQWPATLVQPVGSPLSLECTVEGTSNPNLYWYRQAAGRGLQLLFYSVGIGQISSEVPQNLSASRPQDRQFILSSKKLLLSDSGFYLCAWRGAYEQYFGPGTRLTVT.